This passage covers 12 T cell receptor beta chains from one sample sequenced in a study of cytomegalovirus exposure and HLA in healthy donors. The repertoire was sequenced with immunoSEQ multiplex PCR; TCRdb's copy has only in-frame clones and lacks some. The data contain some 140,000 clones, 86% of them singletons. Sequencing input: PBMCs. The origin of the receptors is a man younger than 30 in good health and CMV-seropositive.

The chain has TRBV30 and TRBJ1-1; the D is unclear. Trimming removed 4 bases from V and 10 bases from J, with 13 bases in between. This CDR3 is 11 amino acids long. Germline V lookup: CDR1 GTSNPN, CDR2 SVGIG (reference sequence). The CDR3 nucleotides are TGTGCCTGGACCTGGGCAGGTATAGCTTTCTTT. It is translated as CAWTWAGIAFF.

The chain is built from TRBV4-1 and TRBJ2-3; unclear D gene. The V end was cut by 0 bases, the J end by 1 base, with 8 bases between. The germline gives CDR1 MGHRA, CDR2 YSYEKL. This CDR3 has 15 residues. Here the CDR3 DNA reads TGCGCCAGCAGCCAAGATCGGTACGGCACAGATACGCAGTATTTT. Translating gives CASSQDRYGTDTQYF.

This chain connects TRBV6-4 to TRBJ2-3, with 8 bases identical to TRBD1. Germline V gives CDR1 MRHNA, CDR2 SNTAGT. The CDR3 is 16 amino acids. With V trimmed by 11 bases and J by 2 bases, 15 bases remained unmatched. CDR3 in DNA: TGTGCCCTTTCTCAGGGGGCAGGGTCTAACACAGATACGCAGTATTTT. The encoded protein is CALSQGAGSNTDTQYF.

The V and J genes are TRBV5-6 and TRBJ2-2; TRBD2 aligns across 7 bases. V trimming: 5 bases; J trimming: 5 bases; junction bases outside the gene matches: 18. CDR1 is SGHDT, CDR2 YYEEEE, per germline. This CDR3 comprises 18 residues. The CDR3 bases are TGTGCCAGCAGAGCATCTTTGTCGGGTCTAGCGGTAACCGGGGAGCTGTTTTTT. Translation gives CASRASLSGLAVTGELFF.

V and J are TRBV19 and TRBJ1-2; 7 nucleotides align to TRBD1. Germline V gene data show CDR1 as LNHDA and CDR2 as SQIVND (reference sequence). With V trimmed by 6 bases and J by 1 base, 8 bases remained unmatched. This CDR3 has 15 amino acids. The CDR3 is CASRHPGQLNYGYTF. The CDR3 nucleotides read TGTGCCAGTAGACATCCGGGACAGCTTAACTATGGCTACACCTTC. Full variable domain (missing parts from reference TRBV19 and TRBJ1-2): DGGITQSPKYLFRKEGQNVTLSCEQNLNHDAMYWYRQDPGQGLRLIYYSQIVNDFQKGDIAEGYSVSREKKESFPLTVTSAQKNPTAFYLCASRHPGQLNYGYTFGSGTRLTVV.

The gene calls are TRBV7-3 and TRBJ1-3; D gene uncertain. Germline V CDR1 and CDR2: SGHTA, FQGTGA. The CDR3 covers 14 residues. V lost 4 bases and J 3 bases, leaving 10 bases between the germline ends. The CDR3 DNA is TGTGCCAGCAGCTCCGAGCCCTTTGGAAACACCATATATTTT. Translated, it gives CASSSEPFGNTIYF. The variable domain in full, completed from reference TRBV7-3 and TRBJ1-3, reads GAGVSQTPSNKVTEKGKYVELRCDPISGHTALYWYRQSLGQGPEFLIYFQGTGAADDSGLPNDRFFAVRPEGSVSTLKIQRTERGDSAVYLCASSSEPFGNTIYFGEGSWLTVV.

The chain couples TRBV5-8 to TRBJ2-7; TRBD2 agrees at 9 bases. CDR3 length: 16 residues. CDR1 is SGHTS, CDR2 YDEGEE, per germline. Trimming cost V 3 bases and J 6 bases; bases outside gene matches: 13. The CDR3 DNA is TGTGCCAGCAGCTCCCTTTCCCCAGCGGGGGGTATCGAGCAGTACTTC. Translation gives CASSSLSPAGGIEQYF.

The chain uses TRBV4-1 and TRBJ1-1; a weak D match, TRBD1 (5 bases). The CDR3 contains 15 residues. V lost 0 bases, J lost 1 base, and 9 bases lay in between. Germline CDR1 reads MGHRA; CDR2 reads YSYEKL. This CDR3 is CASSQDKGPNTEAFF. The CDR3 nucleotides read TGCGCCAGCAGCCAAGATAAGGGGCCGAACACTGAAGCTTTCTTT.

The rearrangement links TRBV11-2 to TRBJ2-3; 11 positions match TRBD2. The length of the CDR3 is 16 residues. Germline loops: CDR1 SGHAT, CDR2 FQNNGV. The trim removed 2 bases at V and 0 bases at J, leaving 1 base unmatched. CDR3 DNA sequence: TGTGCCAGCAGCTTAAGGACTAGCGGGAGCACAGATACGCAGTATTTT. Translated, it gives CASSLRTSGSTDTQYF.

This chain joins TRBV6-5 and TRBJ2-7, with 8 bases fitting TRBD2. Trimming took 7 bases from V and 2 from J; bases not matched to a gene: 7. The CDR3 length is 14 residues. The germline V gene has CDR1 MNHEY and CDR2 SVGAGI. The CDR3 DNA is TGTGCCAGCACCCCGGGAGGGGGAGCCTACGAGCAGTACTTC. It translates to CASTPGGGAYEQYF.

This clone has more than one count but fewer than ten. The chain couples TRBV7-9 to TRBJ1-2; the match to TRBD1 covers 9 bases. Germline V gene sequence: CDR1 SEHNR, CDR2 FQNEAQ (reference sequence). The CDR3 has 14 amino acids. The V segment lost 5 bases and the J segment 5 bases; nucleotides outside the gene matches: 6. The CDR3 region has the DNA TGTGCCAGCAGCCTGGGACAGGGTCCGTATGGCTACACCTTC. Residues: CASSLGQGPYGYTF.

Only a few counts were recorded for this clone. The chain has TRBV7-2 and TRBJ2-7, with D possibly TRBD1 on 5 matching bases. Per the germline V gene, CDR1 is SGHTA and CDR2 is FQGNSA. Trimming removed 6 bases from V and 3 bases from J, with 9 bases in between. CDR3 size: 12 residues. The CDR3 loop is CASRLDSYEQYF. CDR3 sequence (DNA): TGTGCCAGCAGGCTCGACAGCTACGAGCAGTACTTC.